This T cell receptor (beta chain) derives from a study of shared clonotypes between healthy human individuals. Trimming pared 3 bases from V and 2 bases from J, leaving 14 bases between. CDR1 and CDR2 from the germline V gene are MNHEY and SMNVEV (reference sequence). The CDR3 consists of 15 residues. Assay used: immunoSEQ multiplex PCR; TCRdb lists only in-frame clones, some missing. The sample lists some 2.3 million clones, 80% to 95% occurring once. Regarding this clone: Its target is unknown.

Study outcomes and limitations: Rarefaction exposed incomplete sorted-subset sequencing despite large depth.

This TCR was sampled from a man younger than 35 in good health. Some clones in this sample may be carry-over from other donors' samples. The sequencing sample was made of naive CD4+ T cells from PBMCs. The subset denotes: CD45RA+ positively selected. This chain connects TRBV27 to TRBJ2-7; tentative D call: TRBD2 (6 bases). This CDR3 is CASSFSAGSTYEQYF. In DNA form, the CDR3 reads TGTGCCAGCAGTTTTTCGGCGGGATCTACCTACGAGCAGTACTTC.